This TCR beta chain was sequenced during a study of the immune and genomic landscape of osteosarcoma (dated by TCRdb to 2020 to 2022). Regarding the complete study: The overall cohort comprised fewer than 55 pediatric and adult patients with high-grade osteosarcoma, with a median age at diagnosis of about 25 years (range about 5-90). The osteosarcoma immunogenomic landscape was characterized by integrating TCR sequencing results with transcriptome, protein array and immunostaining data. The cohort was enriched for poor-risk disease, with roughly 73% showing unfavorable pathologic response to standard therapy and around 61% deceased. In the overall cohort, roughly three fifths of patients were male, and just under 80% had localized disease at diagnosis. Each of a few patients provided a couple of samples from the same tumor site. The study aimed to explain the limited clinical activity of immune checkpoint inhibitors in osteosarcoma. To define immunogenic potential, the study profiled osteosarcoma specimens using whole genome, RNA and T-cell receptor sequencing, along with immunohistochemistry and reverse phase protein arrays. Overall results and qualifications from the work: About five cases had a single hyperexpanded clone dominating the repertoire, and all had fewer than 100 T-cell clonotypes. Clonality benchmarks came from external normal skin and healthy peripheral blood data rather than matched normal tissue. Sample size was not determined by any statistical method, because osteosarcoma is rare and every possible sample was collected. Productive TCR clonality was low overall, averaging about 0.091 with a maximum of roughly 0.3, suggesting limited T-cell clonal expansion. TCR productive clonality was greater in the immune-hot C3 cluster than in the cold C1 cluster, although TCR productive clonality remained low overall. Along with the frozen tumor specimens, matched blood was collected from just a couple of patients.

A remark on this clone: No cognate antigen has been identified for it. There are no base qualities to consult, and no much larger clone falls within one base.

TCR beta chain CDR3 regions were immunosequenced using the ImmunoSEQ Assay (Adaptive Biotechnologies). For the original study's pipeline: The ImmunoSEQ Analyzer platform was used to export TCRB rearrangements, read counts, read proportions and gene usage. Using productive rearrangements, T-cell clonality was calculated as 1 minus Pielou's evenness. In the clonal space homeostasis analysis, clonotypes were grouped as rare, small, medium, large or hyperexpanded (0.01 to 1 of the repertoire). TCR productive clonality was compared across immune clusters C1, C2 and C3 using the Wilcoxon rank sum test. TCRdb limited this immuneACCESS table to in-frame rearrangements with V and J called. A share of clones is missing; checked studies link under half to unresolved V genes, and the rest is unexplained. That table supplies the V and J calls and clone size; D and trimming were determined from the DNA. A total of about 1,500 clones appear in this sample, around 63% of them only once. The top ten hold 15% to 20% of the sample.

Specimens were post-treatment primary, local recurrence and metastasis tumors from poor-prognosis patients. The metastasis specimens consisted of frozen osteosarcoma lung metastases that had been resected. The germline V gene encodes CDR1 SGDLS and CDR2 YYNGEE. At the junction V is shortened by 3 bases and J by 0 bases, with 15 bases in between. The CDR3 holds 16 amino acids from the cysteine to the phenylalanine. The DNA shown is the 48-base CDR3, in frame from base 1. Material for sequencing was metastatic tumor tissue from the lung. What the cell subset or site label conveys for this sample: lung metastasis of osteosarcoma. The origin of this receptor is a boy aged 5-17 years with osteosarcoma. The age is the age at diagnosis. This receptor chain uses TRBV9 and TRBJ1-1; matching of 5 bases hints at TRBD1 as the D gene. The CDR3 amino acid sequence is: CASSDSPGLLNTEAFF. The sequenced DNA: TGTGCCAGCAGCGATTCCCCGGGACTCTTGAACACTGAAGCTTTCTTT.